This TCR beta chain was obtained from a study of T cell changes during pregnancy in multiple sclerosis. This CDR3 has 12 residues. Between the trimmed V and J ends, which lost 2 bases and 5 bases, there was a span of 6 bases. Germline loops: CDR1 SGHVS, CDR2 FQNEAQ. Clones were read by immunoSEQ multiplex PCR, and TCRdb kept only the in-frame ones, dropping some. This sample has around 39,000 clones, with over 90% found just once. The sample here was CD4+ T cells from peripheral blood mononuclear cells, taken in the third trimester of pregnancy. The sequence was obtained from a female donor in good health, enrolled as a control in a pregnancy study. The gene calls are TRBV7-8 and TRBJ2-5; D not resolved. CDR3 loop: CASSLRAETQYF. The CDR3 nucleotides read TGTGCCAGCAGCTTACGTGCGGAGACCCAGTACTTC.